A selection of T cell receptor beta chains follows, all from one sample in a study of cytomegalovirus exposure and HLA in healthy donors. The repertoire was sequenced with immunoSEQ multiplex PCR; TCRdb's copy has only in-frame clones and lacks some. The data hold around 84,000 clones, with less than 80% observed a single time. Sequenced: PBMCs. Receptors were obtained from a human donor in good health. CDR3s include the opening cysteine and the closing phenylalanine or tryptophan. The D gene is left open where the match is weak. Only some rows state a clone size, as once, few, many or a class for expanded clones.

CDR3: CASRIGQGAGGTEAFF
DNA: TGTGCCAGCAGAATTGGGCAGGGGGCTGGCGGCACTGAAGCTTTCTTT
D: TRBD1
J: TRBJ1-1
size: NA
V: TRBV14

CDR3: CASSLVRGYEQYF
DNA: TGTGCCAGCAGCTTGGTCAGGGGATACGAGCAGTACTTC
D: NA
J: TRBJ2-7
size: NA
V: TRBV5-6

CDR3: CASSQQGREAFF
DNA: TGCGCCAGCAGCCAACAGGGGAGGGAAGCTTTCTTT
D: TRBD1
J: TRBJ1-1
size: NA
V: TRBV5-1

CDR3: CASSIGTGTSDTEAFF
DNA: TGTGCCAGCAGCATCGGGACAGGGACCTCCGACACTGAAGCTTTCTTT
D: TRBD1
J: TRBJ1-1
size: few
V: TRBV5-6

CDR3: CSVYGTTYGYPF
DNA: TGCAGCGTATACGGGACAACCTATGGCTACCCCTTC
D: NA
J: TRBJ1-2
size: NA
V: TRBV29-1

CDR3: CASKRDRDSPLHF
DNA: TGCGCCAGCAAGCGGGACAGGGACTCACCCCTCCACTTT
D: TRBD1
J: TRBJ1-6
size: NA
V: TRBV10-1

CDR3: CASSSEGDTEAFF
DNA: TGTGCCAGCAGCTCCGAGGGGGACACTGAAGCTTTCTTT
D: NA
J: TRBJ1-1
size: NA
V: TRBV13

CDR3: CASSLQGDYGYTF
DNA: TGTGCCAGCAGCCTACAGGGTGACTATGGCTACACCTTC
D: NA
J: TRBJ1-2
size: NA
V: TRBV5-4

CDR3: CAITGTGRGEAFF
DNA: TGTGCCATCACCGGGACAGGCCGTGGGGAAGCTTTCTTT
D: TRBD1
J: TRBJ1-1
size: NA
V: TRBV10-3

CDR3: CASSQERGNTQGAFF
DNA: TGTGCCAGCAGCCAAGAACGGGGAAACACACAAGGAGCTTTCTTT
D: NA
J: TRBJ1-1
size: NA
V: TRBV4-2

CDR3: CASSVTQGLYGYPF
DNA: TGTGCCAGCAGCGTAACACAGGGGTTGTATGGCTACCCCTTC
D: TRBD1
J: TRBJ1-2
size: NA
V: TRBV9

CDR3: CASSLALPSQGGNTIYF
DNA: TGTGCCAGCAGTTTAGCCCTCCCGAGTCAGGGCGGAAACACCATATATTTT
D: NA
J: TRBJ1-3
size: once
V: TRBV27

CDR3: CASTPGLSYGELFF
DNA: TGCGCCAGCACGCCGGGACTATCGTACGGGGAGCTGTTTTTT
D: TRBD2
J: TRBJ2-2
size: few
V: TRBV5-1

CDR3: CASSRGQYYEQYF
DNA: TGTGCCAGCAGCCGCGGCCAGTACTACGAGCAGTACTTC
D: NA
J: TRBJ2-7
size: few
V: TRBV7-6

CDR3: CAISGTSGSGNTQYF
DNA: TGTGCCATCAGTGGGACTAGCGGGTCCGGAAATACGCAGTATTTT
D: TRBD2
J: TRBJ2-3
size: NA
V: TRBV10-3

CDR3: CAISEPGNPPFYGYTF
DNA: TGTGCCATCAGTGAACCCGGGAACCCCCCTTTCTATGGCTACACCTTC
D: NA
J: TRBJ1-2
size: NA
V: TRBV10-3

CDR3: CASSLSQGATDTQYF
DNA: TGTGCCAGCAGTTTATCTCAGGGGGCGACAGATACGCAGTATTTT
D: TRBD1
J: TRBJ2-3
size: NA
V: TRBV27

CDR3: CASRAGTGDTGELFF
DNA: TGTGCCAGCAGGGCCGGGACAGGGGACACCGGGGAGCTGTTTTTT
D: TRBD1
J: TRBJ2-2
size: NA
V: TRBV7-2

CDR3: CASSLSESGLAARVYNEQFF
DNA: TGTGCCAGCAGTTTATCAGAGTCGGGGTTAGCCGCTAGAGTTTACAATGAGCAGTTCTTC
D: NA
J: TRBJ2-1
size: NA
V: TRBV27

CDR3: CASSVGTDTSYEQYF
DNA: TGTGCCAGCAGCGTAGGCACAGATACTTCCTACGAGCAGTACTTC
D: NA
J: TRBJ2-7
size: NA
V: TRBV9

CDR3: CASSSRGQGRYEQYF
DNA: TGTGCCAGCAGCAGCAGGGGACAGGGGCGCTACGAGCAGTACTTC
D: TRBD1
J: TRBJ2-7
size: NA
V: TRBV5-8

CDR3: CASSPRDREFSYEQYF
DNA: TGTGCCAGCAGCCCCAGGGACAGGGAATTTAGTTACGAGCAGTACTTC
D: TRBD1
J: TRBJ2-7
size: NA
V: TRBV7-6

CDR3: CASSDQARGERPQHF
DNA: TGTGCCAGCAGTGACCAAGCCAGGGGTGAGCGGCCCCAGCATTTT
D: NA
J: TRBJ1-5
size: once
V: TRBV2

CDR3: CATQKDTGTEAFF
DNA: TGTGCCACCCAAAAGGATACGGGGACTGAAGCTTTCTTT
D: NA
J: TRBJ1-1
size: NA
V: TRBV15

CDR3: CASSYKRLTDTQYF
DNA: TGTGCCAGCAGTTACAAGCGCCTCACAGATACGCAGTATTTT
D: NA
J: TRBJ2-3
size: NA
V: TRBV6-5

CDR3: CASSMDRGRDGYTF
DNA: TGTGCCAGCAGCATGGACAGGGGGCGGGATGGCTACACCTTC
D: TRBD1
J: TRBJ1-2
size: once
V: TRBV5-4

CDR3: CATGTQYF
DNA: TGTGCCACCGGGACGCAGTATTTT
D: NA
J: TRBJ2-3
size: NA
V: TRBV6-6

CDR3: CASSGGGADTQYF
DNA: TGTGCCAGCAGCGGAGGCGGAGCAGATACGCAGTATTTT
D: NA
J: TRBJ2-3
size: NA
V: TRBV9

CDR3: CASSLGTAMNTEAFF
DNA: TGTGCCAGCAGCTTAGGGACAGCGATGAACACTGAAGCTTTCTTT
D: NA
J: TRBJ1-1
size: NA
V: TRBV13

CDR3: CASSLKRGGANEQFF
DNA: TGTGCCAGCAGTCTCAAGCGGGGGGGAGCCAATGAGCAGTTCTTC
D: TRBD2
J: TRBJ2-1
size: few
V: TRBV6-6

CDR3: CASSPRDRGLNTEAFF
DNA: TGTGCCAGCAGCCCTCGGGACAGGGGGTTGAACACTGAAGCTTTCTTT
D: TRBD1
J: TRBJ1-1
size: NA
V: TRBV7-9

CDR3: CASSLASGAREYTGELFF
DNA: TGTGCCAGCAGCTTAGCTTCAGGGGCCAGGGAGTACACCGGGGAGCTGTTTTTT
D: NA
J: TRBJ2-2
size: few
V: TRBV7-2

CDR3: CATSPEGTDNQPQHF
DNA: TGTGCCACCAGCCCAGAAGGTACAGACAATCAGCCCCAGCATTTT
D: NA
J: TRBJ1-5
size: NA
V: TRBV15

CDR3: CASNEGSEQFF
DNA: TGCGCCAGCAACGAGGGCAGTGAGCAGTTCTTC
D: NA
J: TRBJ2-1
size: NA
V: TRBV5-1